The T cell receptor beta chain under discussion was sequenced for a study of shared clonotypes between healthy human individuals. Study outcomes and limitations: Generally, naive subsets came out with larger estimated richness than memory subsets.

On this clone: Its antigen is undetermined.

The repertoire was sequenced with immunoSEQ multiplex PCR; TCRdb's copy has only in-frame clones and lacks some. Among about 2.4 million clones listed, approximately 93% were seen once. CDR3 length equals 15 residues. CDR1 and CDR2 from the germline V gene are SGHAT and FQNNGV. Unmatched junction bases numbered 5, after V lost 1 base and J lost 6 bases. Every donor, a Caucasian adult, lived in Nashville, Tennessee. The chain joins TRBV11-2 to TRBJ2-7; 11 bases match TRBD1. This receptor was taken from a young man in good health. Some clones in this sample may be carry-over from other donors' samples. The sequenced material came from naive CD4+ T cells from PBMCs. Subset here: CD45RA+ positively selected. The CDR3 coding sequence is TGTGCCAGCAGCTTAGGGCGGACAGGGGGCGCCGAGCAGTACTTC. Translating it yields CASSLGRTGGAEQYF.